This TCR beta chain was found in a study of T cell responses to AZD1222 COVID-19 vaccine. Findings of the study overall: Spike-wide vaccine-associated CD4 TCRs dominated at 160-218 and 743-854. Nearly half of the spike-specific TCRs reportedly recognize variant regions that carry no mutations.

As regards this clone: The antigen is not known.

The method was immunoSEQ multiplex PCR; TCRdb's version includes in-frame clones alone and lacks a portion of them. The table includes about 110,000 clones, 88% detected once. This material consisted of peripheral blood, taken on day 0 of AZD1222 vaccination. This sequence was found in an adult in good health.

Written as DNA, the CDR3 is TGTGCCATCTCCCCCTCCGCGGAAAGCAATGAGCAGTTCTTC. Translating gives CAISPSAESNEQFF. The chain links TRBV10-3 to TRBJ2-1; D is undetermined. Germline lookup yields CDR1 ENHRY and CDR2 SYGVKD. The germline V and J ends were trimmed by 8 bases and 6 bases, with 17 bases remaining between them. There are 14 residues in the CDR3.